This T cell receptor beta chain was observed in a study of T cells after posttransplantation cyclophosphamide. V was pared by 10 bases and J by 0 bases, with 16 bases between. Germline CDR1 MDHEN, CDR2 SYDVKM. The CDR3 contains 15 residues. Generated by immunoSEQ multiplex PCR, the TCRdb table keeps only in-frame clones and is missing some. The sample lists about 6,900 clones, about three quarters occurring once. This clone has only one observation. What it binds is unknown. Study-level findings and limits: Skin or GI-infiltrating T cells shared few TRB sequences with blood. Donor CD8+ memory clones often dominated recipient blood repertoires at later times. Recipient CMV seropositivity and CMV reactivation strongly tracked TRB clonality.

On the day of bone marrow donation, the related graft donor provided peripheral blood. The sequencing sample was made of memory CD4+ T cells sorted from blood. The V gene is TRBV28, the J gene TRBJ2-4; TRBD1 might be the D (6 bases). This clonotype was obtained from a woman in her forties or fifties in good health and a related stem cell transplant donor. CDR3 DNA: TGTGCCACCCGGACAGCGGTAATAGCCAAAAACATTCAGTACTTC. Protein: CATRTAVIAKNIQYF. The variable domain in full, with the rest retrieved from reference TRBV28 and TRBJ2-4, is DVKVTQSSRYLVKRTGEKVFLECVQDMDHENMFWYRQDPGLGLRLIYFSYDVKMKEKGDIPEGYSVSREKKERFSLILESASTNQTSMYLCATRTAVIAKNIQYFGAGTRLSVL.